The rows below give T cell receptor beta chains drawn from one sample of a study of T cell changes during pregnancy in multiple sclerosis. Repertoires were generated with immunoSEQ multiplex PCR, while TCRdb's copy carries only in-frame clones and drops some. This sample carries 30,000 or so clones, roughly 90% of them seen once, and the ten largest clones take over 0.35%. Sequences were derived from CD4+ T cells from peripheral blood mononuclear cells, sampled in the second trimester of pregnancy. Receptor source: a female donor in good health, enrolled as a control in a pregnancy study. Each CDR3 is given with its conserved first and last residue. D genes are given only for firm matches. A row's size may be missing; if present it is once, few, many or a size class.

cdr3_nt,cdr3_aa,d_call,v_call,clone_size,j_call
TGTGCCAGTAGTATCCGGACAGGGAGCGATGAAAAACTGTTTTTT,CASSIRTGSDEKLFF,TRBD1,TRBV19,NA,TRBJ1-4
TGTGCCACCAGCAGAGATCCGAATAGCGGGAGTAGGGATACGCAGTATTTT,CATSRDPNSGSRDTQYF,TRBD2,TRBV15,NA,TRBJ2-3
TGTGCCAGCTCACCAATGGCAGAACAAGAGACCCAGTACTTC,CASSPMAEQETQYF,NA,TRBV18,few,TRBJ2-5
TGTGCCAGCAGTGTGGGGTCCGGGGTGGGAGCTTTCTTT,CASSVGSGVGAFF,NA,TRBV6-1,NA,TRBJ1-1
TGCGCCAGCAGCCCAGGTAAGAACACTGAAGCTTTCTTT,CASSPGKNTEAFF,NA,TRBV5-1,NA,TRBJ1-1
TGCAGCGTTGAAACAGACTCCTACGAGCAGTACTTC,CSVETDSYEQYF,NA,TRBV29-1,NA,TRBJ2-7
TGTGCCAGCAGCTGGGGGGTAGCGGGGGGATCCTACGAGCAGTACTTC,CASSWGVAGGSYEQYF,TRBD2,TRBV7-9,NA,TRBJ2-7
TGTGCCAGCAGCTTAAACCCCCCCCTGACTAGCGGTTTCTACGAGCAGTACTTC,CASSLNPPLTSGFYEQYF,TRBD2,TRBV7-2,NA,TRBJ2-7
TGTGCCAGCAGTTACCCCCGGGGGGGCTCCAACACTGAAGCTTTCTTT,CASSYPRGGSNTEAFF,NA,TRBV6-6,NA,TRBJ1-1
TGTGCCAGCAGCTACAGACAGGGGCCCACCTACGAGCAGTACTTC,CASSYRQGPTYEQYF,TRBD1,TRBV5-4,NA,TRBJ2-7
TGTGCCAGCAGTGGAGGGGACACCGACACCGGGGAGCTGTTTTTT,CASSGGDTDTGELFF,NA,TRBV6-1,NA,TRBJ2-2
TGTGCCAGTAGTTTGACTAGCGGGAGCGTGTCCATGGATACGCAGTATTTT,CASSLTSGSVSMDTQYF,TRBD2,TRBV19,NA,TRBJ2-3
TGTGCCAGCAGCTCCCCCTATCCCGGGGAGCTGTTTTTT,CASSSPYPGELFF,NA,TRBV7-8,NA,TRBJ2-2
TGTGCCAGCAGTCAAGGCCTTGGGGCTAGTGAGCAGTTCTTC,CASSQGLGASEQFF,NA,TRBV27,once,TRBJ2-1
TGTGCCAGCAGCACAGGGACTAGCCTTGATGAGCAGTTCTTC,CASSTGTSLDEQFF,TRBD2,TRBV11-2,NA,TRBJ2-1
TGCAGCGTTGAGGGGGGGTACGAGCAGTACTTC,CSVEGGYEQYF,TRBD2,TRBV29-1,NA,TRBJ2-7
TGTGCCACCAGCAGAGAGGCGCAGGGGATAGGTGAAGCTTTCTTT,CATSREAQGIGEAFF,NA,TRBV15,NA,TRBJ1-1
TGTGCCTGGAGTGGAAAGAACAGGGTGGGCACTGAAGCTTTCTTT,CAWSGKNRVGTEAFF,NA,TRBV30,NA,TRBJ1-1
TGTGCCAGCAGCCAAGTCACCTACGAGCAGTACTTC,CASSQVTYEQYF,NA,TRBV14,NA,TRBJ2-7
TGTGCCAGCAGTTTATCGACACTTTTATCTTTCTTT,CASSLSTLLSFF,NA,TRBV28,NA,TRBJ1-1
TGTGCCAGCAGGATGGTAGCGGGCCTGAGCTCCTACGAGCAGTACTTC,CASRMVAGLSSYEQYF,TRBD2,TRBV2,NA,TRBJ2-7
TGTGCCAGCAGCCCCGGGGGGTTGAACACCGGGGAGCTGTTTTTT,CASSPGGLNTGELFF,TRBD2,TRBV7-2,NA,TRBJ2-2
TGTGCCACCACAGACGGTGGGGGGAGCACTGAAGCTTTCTTT,CATTDGGGSTEAFF,NA,TRBV6-1,NA,TRBJ1-1
TGTGCCAGCAGCTTAGGGGCTAGCGGGAGCACAGATACGCAGTATTTT,CASSLGASGSTDTQYF,TRBD2,TRBV11-2,once,TRBJ2-3
TGTGCCAGCAGTATGGACAGGGGGGCTGAAGCTTTCTTT,CASSMDRGAEAFF,TRBD1,TRBV6-1,NA,TRBJ1-1
TGTGCCAGCAGCCCCGGCCGGACAGCTTCCTACGAGCAGTACTTC,CASSPGRTASYEQYF,NA,TRBV6-5,NA,TRBJ2-7
TGTGCCAGCAGCTTGGGTCCTCAAGAGACCCAGTACTTC,CASSLGPQETQYF,NA,TRBV5-6,NA,TRBJ2-5
TGTGCCAGCAGCGCTAGCGCAGTGAGCTCCTACGAGCAGTACTTC,CASSASAVSSYEQYF,NA,TRBV2,once,TRBJ2-7
TGTGCCTGGCAGGGGTACCGCACAGATACGCAGTATTTT,CAWQGYRTDTQYF,NA,TRBV30,NA,TRBJ2-3
TGCGCCAGCAGCTGGGTAGCGGGGGACTCCTACGAGCAGTACTTC,CASSWVAGDSYEQYF,TRBD2,TRBV5-1,NA,TRBJ2-7
TGTGCCAGCACCGGGACTAGCGGAGCCTACGAGCAGTACTTC,CASTGTSGAYEQYF,TRBD2,TRBV16,once,TRBJ2-7
TGCGCCAGCAGCTTGGACTCGGTGTCCTACAATGAGCAGTTCTTC,CASSLDSVSYNEQFF,NA,TRBV5-1,once,TRBJ2-1
TGCGCCAGCACTGGGCCCTCCTACGAGCAGTACTTC,CASTGPSYEQYF,NA,TRBV10-2,NA,TRBJ2-7
TGTGCCAGCAGTGGACACAGGAGCTTCGGCTACACCTTC,CASSGHRSFGYTF,NA,TRBV25-1,NA,TRBJ1-2
TGTGCCACCAGCAGGGGCGGGGAAGACGAGCAGTACTTC,CATSRGGEDEQYF,NA,TRBV15,once,TRBJ2-7
TGTGCCAGCAGTGAAGGAGGGCTAGGTGGCTACACCTTC,CASSEGGLGGYTF,NA,TRBV6-1,NA,TRBJ1-2
TGCGCCAGCAGCGGAAACCTACAGGGGATTGACTCCTACGAGCAGTACTTC,CASSGNLQGIDSYEQYF,TRBD1,TRBV5-1,NA,TRBJ2-7
TGTGCCAGCAGTTACGAGGGTCGCCGTGGCTACACCTTC,CASSYEGRRGYTF,NA,TRBV6-5,NA,TRBJ1-2
TGTGCCAGCAGCCTCCAAGAGACCCAGTACTTC,CASSLQETQYF,NA,TRBV11-2,once,TRBJ2-5
TGTGCCAGCAGACGGACTAGCGGTTACAATGAGCAGTTCTTC,CASRRTSGYNEQFF,TRBD2,TRBV25-1,NA,TRBJ2-1
TGTGCCAGCAGCCTACAGGGAGTCCAAGAGACCCAGTACTTC,CASSLQGVQETQYF,NA,TRBV5-4,NA,TRBJ2-5
TGTGCCAGCAAAATGAGCTCTGGAAACACCATATATTTT,CASKMSSGNTIYF,NA,TRBV27,NA,TRBJ1-3
TGTGCCAGCAGTGACTCGGCCAGGCGCAATGAGCAGTTCTTC,CASSDSARRNEQFF,NA,TRBV6-4,NA,TRBJ2-1
TGTGCCAGCAGCGCTCAGGGGGCGGGGTATGGCTACACCTTC,CASSAQGAGYGYTF,TRBD1,TRBV7-2,NA,TRBJ1-2
TGTGCCAGCAGTGTAGACAGGGGCGAAAACATTCAGTACTTC,CASSVDRGENIQYF,TRBD1,TRBV6-1,few,TRBJ2-4
TGTGCCAGCAGCTTAGTGGGACTAGCGTTAGATACGCAGTATTTT,CASSLVGLALDTQYF,TRBD2,TRBV7-8,NA,TRBJ2-3
TGTGCCAGCAGCTTAGCGCCGGACATCAATCAGCCCCAGCATTTT,CASSLAPDINQPQHF,NA,TRBV7-2,NA,TRBJ1-5
TGTGCCAGCAGTTTCACATGGACAGGGAGAATCACGATGAACACTGAAGCTTTCTTT,CASSFTWTGRITMNTEAFF,TRBD1,TRBV7-9,NA,TRBJ1-1
TGTGCCAGCAGCTTGGAGCTGGGGGCTATCTATGGCTACACCTTC,CASSLELGAIYGYTF,NA,TRBV5-5,NA,TRBJ1-2
TGTGCCATCAGTCGGGGGGGAGACAATCAGCCCCAGCATTTT,CAISRGGDNQPQHF,NA,TRBV10-3,NA,TRBJ1-5
TGTGCCAGCTCACCCATTTTGAACACTGAAGCTTTCTTT,CASSPILNTEAFF,NA,TRBV18,NA,TRBJ1-1
TGTGCCAGCAGCTTAGGCAGGGGTTTAGGGAAAAACTATGGCTACACCTTC,CASSLGRGLGKNYGYTF,NA,TRBV7-2,once,TRBJ1-2
TGTGCCAGCAGCGTACCGTCAAACTTCTATGGCTACACCTTC,CASSVPSNFYGYTF,NA,TRBV5-6,NA,TRBJ1-2
TGCGCCAGCACCAGAATGCGGGGTAGCGGAAACTACAATGAGCAGTTCTTC,CASTRMRGSGNYNEQFF,NA,TRBV5-1,NA,TRBJ2-1